This passage covers 23 T cell receptor beta chains from one sample sequenced in a study of T cells in Graves' hyperthyroidism and ophthalmopathy. The TCR beta CDR3 regions underwent amplification using RNA transcripts as the source. Researchers ran a first-round RT-PCR on the TCR CDR3 using the HTBI primer set. TCRdb fed the multiplex PCR reads into MiXCR, producing one record per CDR3 protein. The sample shows more than 350,000 distinct CDR3 sequences, about 16% of them seen only once. The sample taken for sequencing was blood. These TCRs come from a woman aged 55-70 years with Graves' ophthalmopathy.

About this clonotype itself: Since a much larger clone is just one base distant, this may be a read error. This rearrangement joins TRBV5-1 to TRBJ1-2, with a tentative D call TRBD1 (5 bases). Per the germline V gene, CDR1 is SGHRS and CDR2 is YFSETQ. The CDR3 consists of 13 residues. Trimming removed 0 bases at V and 8 bases at J, with 11 bases between. CDR3: CASSLGQPEGYTF. CDR3 coding DNA: TGCGCCAGCAGCTTGGGACAGCCAGAGGGCTACACCTTC.

There are a few counts of this clonotype. The chain links TRBV3-1 to TRBJ1-3; D is perhaps TRBD1 (5 bases). Germline V lookup: CDR1 LGHDT, CDR2 YNNKEL (reference sequence). Deletions cut 0 bases from V and 8 bases from J, with 14 bases between. There are 15 residues in the CDR3. CDR3 in amino acids: CASSQDGTSGDTIYF. In DNA form, the CDR3 reads TGTGCCAGCAGCCAAGACGGGACCTCTGGGGACACCATATATTTT.

This clonotype was counted only a few times. CDR3 residues: CASSWGRRESGYTF. In DNA, the CDR3 is TGTGCCAGCAGTTGGGGGAGGAGGGAGAGTGGCTACACCTTC. The V call is TRBV12-3 or TRBV12-4, the J call TRBJ1-2; weak D call: TRBD1 (5 bases). This CDR3 is built from 14 residues. The V end lost 4 bases, the J end lost 7 bases, and 16 bases lay between the germline ends.

The chain joins TRBV27 to TRBJ2-2, with unresolved D. The germline CDR1 and CDR2 sequences are MNHEY and SMNVEV (reference sequence). Trimming stripped 5 bases from V and 1 base from J, with 5 bases between. There are 13 residues in the CDR3. Written as DNA, the CDR3 is TGTGCCAGCAGTCAAAGGAACACCGGGGAGCTGTTTTTT. It yields the protein CASSQRNTGELFF.

This clonotype was recorded a few times. The chain couples TRBV5-1 to TRBJ2-3; 7 positions match TRBD2. V shed 0 bases and J 6 bases; nucleotides not matched to a gene: 10. CDR3 size: 16 residues. Germline CDR1 is SGHRS and CDR2 is YFSETQ. The CDR3 here is CASSLEGRGSGDTQYF. The CDR3 bases are TGCGCCAGCAGCTTGGAAGGTCGCGGGAGTGGGGATACGCAGTATTTT.

Ten or more counts support this clonotype. V gene TRBV5-1 combines with J gene TRBJ2-3; no firm D call. This CDR3 is 16 amino acids long. Between the trimmed V and J ends, which lost 2 bases and 0 bases, there was a span of 13 bases. From germline, CDR1 is SGHRS and CDR2 YFSETQ. CDR3 loop: CASSFPGPHSTDTQYF. DNA of the CDR3: TGCGCCAGCAGCTTCCCTGGACCACATAGCACAGATACGCAGTATTTT.

This clonotype was counted many times. The chain employs TRBV12-3 or TRBV12-4 and TRBJ2-1, with D tentatively TRBD2 (6 bases). The CDR3 extends over 14 amino acids. The ends were cut back, 5 bases at V and 3 bases at J, with 11 bases in the middle. The CDR3 DNA reads as TGTGCCAGCAGTGGAGGGGCCAGCTACAATGAGCAGTTCTTC. It encodes CASSGGASYNEQFF.

This clonotype was found many times. The chain combines TRBV5-1 with TRBJ1-6; D is unresolved. The CDR3 is made up of 13 amino acids. Trimming shortened V by 6 bases and J by 9 bases, and 13 bases separated the two germline ends. Germline-derived CDR1 and CDR2 are SGHRS and YFSETQ. The CDR3, as DNA: TGCGCCAGCATCAGTTGTCAGTCTTCACCCCTCCACTTT. Translated: CASISCQSSPLHF.

Comment on this clonotype: A much larger clone sits a single nucleotide away, making a read error possible. V usage is TRBV28 and J usage is TRBJ2-7; 7 bases map to TRBD2. This CDR3 has 14 amino acids. CDR1 and CDR2 (germline): MDHEN, SYDVKM. CDR3 residues: CASSLAGGIYEQCF. CDR3 nucleotide sequence: TGTGCCAGCAGTTTAGCCGGGGGGATCTACGAGCAGTGCTTC.

This clonotype was detected ten times or more. V and J are TRBV25-1 and TRBJ2-3, with D perhaps matching TRBD1 (6 bases). Deletions cut 1 base from V and 0 bases from J, with 11 bases between. This CDR3 contains 16 residues. CDR1 is MGHDK, CDR2 SYGVNS, per germline. The CDR3 nucleotides are TGTGCCAGCAGTGAATTTGGGGGCCCTAGCACAGATACGCAGTATTTT. This sequence encodes CASSEFGGPSTDTQYF. Full variable domain (rest looked up from reference TRBV25-1 and TRBJ2-3): EADIYQTPRYLVIGTGKKITLECSQTMGHDKMYWYQQDPGMELHLIHYSYGVNSTEKGDLSSESTVSRIRTEHFPLTLESARPSHTSQYLCASSEFGGPSTDTQYFGPGTRLTVL.

This clonotype was observed at least ten times. The chain employs TRBV3-1 and TRBJ2-7; 9 bases agree with TRBD2. This CDR3 is 15 amino acids long. Germline CDR1 LGHDT, CDR2 YNNKEL (reference sequence). The V gene end was trimmed by 1 base and the J gene end by 2 bases; junction bases not matched to a gene: 3. CDR3 sequence (DNA): TGTGCCAGCAGCCAAGGGGTAGCGGGAGCCTACGAGCAGTACTTC. It codes for CASSQGVAGAYEQYF.

This clonotype appeared a few times. The chain employs TRBV28 and TRBJ2-2, with no clear D. The V end lost 2 bases, the J end lost 2 bases, and 12 bases lay between the germline ends. This CDR3 is 16 amino acids long. Per the germline V gene, CDR1 is MDHEN and CDR2 is SYDVKM. The CDR3 DNA is TGTGCCAGCAGTTTAGAGGTACTAACAAACACCGGGGAGCTGTTTTTT. Amino acids: CASSLEVLTNTGELFF. Full variable domain (rest looked up from reference TRBV28 and TRBJ2-2): DVKVTQSSRYLVKRTGEKVFLECVQDMDHENMFWYRQDPGLGLRLIYFSYDVKMKEKGDIPEGYSVSREKKERFSLILESASTNQTSMYLCASSLEVLTNTGELFFGEGSRLTVL.

Only a few counts were recorded for this clonotype. The rearrangement uses TRBV19 and TRBJ1-2; perhaps TRBD1 as D (5 bases). V lost 2 bases, J lost 4 bases, and 17 bases lay in between. The CDR3 contains 16 residues. Germline CDR1 LNHDA, CDR2 SQIVND (reference sequence). DNA for the CDR3: TGTGCCAGTAGTATAAAGGGCCAGGGTACCTTCTATGGCTACACCTTC. Its translation: CASSIKGQGTFYGYTF.

The table lists this clonotype with many counts. The chain couples TRBV4-1 to TRBJ2-1; the match to TRBD2 covers 7 bases. Germline V gives CDR1 MGHRA, CDR2 YSYEKL. V lost 0 bases to trimming and J lost 1 base; unmatched junction nucleotides: 15. This CDR3 has 20 residues. The CDR3: CASSQDKGGTDVGSYNEQFF. The DNA of the CDR3 is TGCGCCAGCAGCCAAGATAAGGGAGGGACCGATGTTGGGTCCTACAATGAGCAGTTCTTC.

The CDR3 nucleotides are TGTGCCAGCAGCCCGGGACAGGGCGCACCCCATCAGCCCCAGCATTTT. It encodes CASSPGQGAPHQPQHF. The V call is TRBV3-1, the J call TRBJ1-5; 9 positions match TRBD1. CDR1 is LGHDT and CDR2 is YNNKEL in the germline V gene (reference sequence). This CDR3 is 16 amino acids long. V lost 4 bases and J lost 5; bases outside the gene matches: 9.

As for this clonotype: The conserved final phenylalanine or tryptophan is absent from the CDR3, which likely points to a read error. V is TRBV30 and J is TRBJ1-5; D unclear. Germline V lookup: CDR1 GTSNPN, CDR2 SVGIG (reference sequence). V lost 7 bases to trimming and J lost 0 bases, with 19 bases between them. This CDR3 spans 16 amino acids. CDR3 bases: TGTGCCTCAAAAACTGGAAGGTCGGATAGCAATCAGCCCCAGCATCTT. Its protein is CASKTGRSDSNQPQHL.

This clonotype was recorded many times. The chain recombines TRBV4-1 with TRBJ2-7, with TRBD1 identical over 10 bases. The length of the CDR3 is 15 residues. V lost 4 bases, J lost 3 bases, and 6 bases stayed unmatched. Germline values: CDR1 MGHRA, CDR2 YSYEKL. The CDR3 nucleotides are TGCGCCAGCAGCCGCTCCGGGACAGGGGACTACGAGCAGTACTTC. Its translation is CASSRSGTGDYEQYF.

This clonotype appeared a few times. The chain joins TRBV6-5 to TRBJ1-6; TRBD1 aligns across 8 bases. This CDR3 is built from 14 residues. Germline values: CDR1 MNHEY, CDR2 SVGAGI. V dropped 2 bases and J dropped 10; count of bases not matched to a gene: 4. In DNA, the CDR3 is TGTGCCAGCAGTTACCAGGGGGCAGGGTCACCCCTCCACTTT. It codes for CASSYQGAGSPLHF.

This sequence joins TRBV5-1 and TRBJ2-5; no clear D. Looked up from germline, CDR1 is SGHRS and CDR2 is YFSETQ. The CDR3 runs 14 residues. Trimming took off 0 bases at V and 0 bases at J, with 6 bases between the two ends. CDR3 protein: CASSLEGNQETQYF. CDR3 DNA: TGCGCCAGCAGCTTGGAGGGAAACCAAGAGACCCAGTACTTC.

This clonotype was found a few times. The chain joins TRBV19 to TRBJ2-7, with 10 bases that match TRBD2. Per germline, CDR1 LNHDA and CDR2 SQIVND (reference sequence). V dropped 3 bases and J dropped 2; count of bases not matched to a gene: 7. The CDR3 covers 16 residues. CDR3 amino acids: CASSIGIAGGPYEQYF. Written as DNA, the CDR3 is TGTGCCAGTAGTATTGGGATAGCGGGAGGTCCCTACGAGCAGTACTTC.

Concerning this clonotype: With a much larger clone just one base away, this may be a read error. The chain uses TRBV29-1 and TRBJ2-1, with D tentatively TRBD2 (6 bases). The DNA end favors TRBJ2-7, so the J call may be wrong. Germline CDR1 reads SQVTM; CDR2 reads ANQGSEA. This CDR3 region has 17 residues. Written as DNA, the CDR3 is TGCAGCGTTGAAGATCCTGATCTAGCGAGCTCCTACAATGAGCAGTACTTC. Translated, it gives CSVEDPDLASSYNEQYF.

This clonotype was seen repeatedly, ten times or more. The chain links TRBV7-2 to TRBJ2-5, with 12 bases matching TRBD2. V was clipped by 7 bases and J by 2 bases; unmatched bases: 8. The CDR3 is made up of 16 amino acids. Germline V CDR1 and CDR2: SGHTA, FQGNSA. CDR3 sequence: CASTLDGLAGQETQYF. CDR3 coding DNA: TGTGCCAGCACCCTGGATGGACTAGCGGGACAAGAGACCCAGTACTTC.

The table lists this clonotype with many counts. This chain connects TRBV11-2 to TRBJ2-7, with TRBD2 matching over 12 bases. The V and J ends lost 2 bases and 5 bases, in that order; junction bases with no gene match: 7. CDR1 is SGHAT, CDR2 FQNNGV, per germline. CDR3 length: 16 amino acids. As DNA, the CDR3 is TGTGCCAGCAGCTTACTAGCGGGAGGGCTACTTAACGAGCAGTACTTC. Protein sequence: CASSLLAGGLLNEQYF.